A single sample gave rise to the 29 T cell receptor beta chains below, sequenced in a study of identical twins. From the 5' RACE reads, TCRdb called clonotypes with MiXCR, one entry per CDR3 protein. The sample carries hundreds of thousands of distinct CDR3 sequences, 21% recorded once. The same sample was also studied in work on T cells expressing NK-cell markers.

Specimen: PBMCs. The receptors originated from a woman under 30 in good health.

The rearrangement uses TRBV11-1 and TRBJ2-2; TRBD2 agrees at 13 bases. The germline V gene encodes CDR1 SGHAT and CDR2 FQDESV (reference sequence). CDR3 size: 18 residues. Trimming at V came to 5 bases and at J to 5 bases, leaving 11 bases not matched to a gene. The CDR3 bases are TGTGCCAGCAGCCCGGGACTAGCGGGAAAAATGGGGACCGGGGAGCTGTTTTTT. This translates into CASSPGLAGKMGTGELFF.

The chain employs TRBV7-9 and TRBJ1-2; weak D call: TRBD1 (6 bases). Trimming removed 6 bases at V and 2 bases at J, with 13 bases between. The CDR3 runs 14 residues. Germline CDR1 and CDR2: SEHNR and FQNEAQ (reference sequence). The CDR3: CASSFRTENYGYTF. The CDR3 coding sequence is TGTGCCAGCAGTTTCAGGACAGAAAACTATGGCTACACCTTC.

The chain combines TRBV10-3 with TRBJ2-7, with 9 bases lining up with TRBD2. Germline values: CDR1 ENHRY, CDR2 SYGVKD. The junction had 5 bases not matched to a gene; V was cut back by 5 bases and J by 0 bases. The CDR3 totals 15 residues. The CDR3 DNA sequence: TGTGCCATCAGTCCGACTAGCGGAAGCTCCTACGAGCAGTACTTC. This codes for CAISPTSGSSYEQYF.

The sample holds a few counts of this clonotype. This chain joins TRBV12-3 or TRBV12-4 and TRBJ2-1; D may be TRBD2 (6 bases). Trimming shortened V by 5 bases and J by 5 bases, and 13 bases separated the two germline ends. The CDR3 sequence is 14 residues long. CDR3 amino acids: CASSIRDFHNEQFF. The CDR3, as DNA: TGTGCCAGCAGTATCCGGGACTTCCACAATGAGCAGTTCTTC.

At least ten counts were recorded for this clonotype. The CDR3 nucleotides read TGTGCCACCTCGACCGACCTGGGGACGCAGTATTTT. Protein sequence: CATSTDLGTQYF. V and J are TRBV24-1 and TRBJ2-3; the D is unclear. Germline lookup yields CDR1 KGHDR and CDR2 SFDVKD. The CDR3 runs to 12 residues. Trimming stripped 9 bases from V and 9 bases from J, with 15 bases between.

This clonotype was observed a few times. The chain uses TRBV20-1 and TRBJ2-3; maybe TRBD1 (6 bases). The V end lost 4 bases, the J end lost 1 base, and 12 bases lay between the germline ends. The length of the CDR3 is 14 residues. Per the germline V gene, CDR1 is DFQATT and CDR2 is SNEGSKA (reference sequence). The CDR3 reads CSAIQGSGTDTQYF. Written as DNA, the CDR3 is TGCAGTGCTATTCAGGGGTCGGGCACAGATACGCAGTATTTT.

The CDR3 spells CASSLESRTLSYEQYF. CDR3 DNA sequence: TGTGCCAGCAGCTTAGAGTCCCGGACACTCTCCTACGAGCAGTACTTC. The chain joins TRBV7-9 to TRBJ2-7, with D perhaps TRBD1 (5 bases). This CDR3 spans 16 amino acids. Germline values: CDR1 SEHNR, CDR2 FQNEAQ (reference sequence). Trimming stripped 1 base from V and 0 bases from J, with 13 bases between.

This sequence joins TRBV5-5 and TRBJ2-2; D is ambiguous. Trimming removed 2 bases at V and 7 bases at J, with 12 bases between. The CDR3 is 14 amino acids. In germline, CDR1 is SGHKS, CDR2 YYEKEE (reference sequence). The CDR3 DNA reads as TGTGCCAGCAGCTTTCTAGGAAAAAGCGGGGAGCTGTTTTTT. This gives the protein CASSFLGKSGELFF.

In its sample, this clonotype was seen a few times. The genes are TRBV20-1 and TRBJ2-5, with D tentatively TRBD1 or TRBD2 (5 bases each). V gave up 5 bases and J gave up 5 bases, with 15 bases separating them. Germline-derived CDR1 and CDR2 are DFQATT and SNEGSKA (reference sequence). This CDR3 is built from 13 residues. CDR3 bases: TGCAGTGCTGAACCCGGGGCCGGGGAGACCCAGTACTTC. This sequence encodes CSAEPGAGETQYF.

In its sample, this clonotype was seen a few times. The chain carries TRBV14 and TRBJ1-2; TRBD1 agrees at 8 bases. J was trimmed by 4 bases and V by 1 base; bases with no gene match: 8. The CDR3 spans 16 residues. Germline CDR1 and CDR2: SGHDN and FVKESK. The CDR3 is CASSQVGQVGAYGYTF. CDR3 coding DNA: TGTGCCAGCAGCCAAGTGGGACAGGTCGGAGCCTATGGCTACACCTTC.

The rearrangement links TRBV11-2 to TRBJ2-1, with D uncertain. V lost 8 bases to trimming and J lost 0 bases, with 17 bases between them. CDR1 SGHAT and CDR2 FQNNGV come from the germline V gene. The length of the CDR3 is 16 residues. CDR3 in DNA: TGTGCCAGCCGCCGACCCGGTCGAAGCTCCTACAATGAGCAGTTCTTC. This sequence encodes CASRRPGRSSYNEQFF.

This chain uses TRBV10-3 with TRBJ2-7; the D gene is possibly TRBD1 (5 bases). Germline V gene data show CDR1 as ENHRY and CDR2 as SYGVKD. Trimming stripped 3 bases from V and 1 base from J, with 16 bases between. This CDR3 contains 16 residues. CDR3 coding DNA: TGTGCCATCAGTGACGAAGGGGCCCAAGTTTCCTACGAGCAGTACTTC. Amino acids: CAISDEGAQVSYEQYF.

The chain has TRBV5-1 and TRBJ2-1; 16 bases align to TRBD2. CDR1 SGHRS and CDR2 YFSETQ come from the germline V gene. The V and J ends lost 4 bases and 9 bases, in that order; junction bases with no gene match: 13. This CDR3 contains 18 residues. CDR3 region: CASSPVGLAGGPQAEQFF. The CDR3 DNA is TGCGCCAGCAGCCCGGTGGGACTAGCGGGGGGGCCACAGGCTGAGCAGTTCTTC.

This clonotype was detected only a few times. This chain uses TRBV20-1 with TRBJ2-7; a weak D match, TRBD1 (6 bases). CDR3 size: 14 residues. With 3 bases removed from V and 13 bases from J, the gap between germline ends came to 25 bases. Germline V gives CDR1 DFQATT, CDR2 SNEGSKA (reference sequence). The CDR3 sequence: CSASATNARGPFYF. CDR3 nucleotides: TGCAGTGCTAGTGCCACAAATGCCAGGGGCCCCTTTTACTTC.

This clonotype has ten or more counts. The chain links TRBV20-1 to TRBJ2-2, with D possibly matching TRBD2 (6 bases). Trimming took off 3 bases at V and 6 bases at J, with 17 bases between the two ends. CDR1 is DFQATT and CDR2 is SNEGSKA in the germline V gene (reference sequence). The CDR3 totals 15 residues. CDR3 DNA sequence: TGCAGTGCTAGCCCCGGGAGTATGTTGGCCGGGGAGCTGTTTTTT. It is translated as CSASPGSMLAGELFF.

This chain links TRBV15 with TRBJ2-7, with a weak D call TRBD1 (5 bases). Trimming left V 0 bases short and J 5 bases short, with 14 bases between. This CDR3 is built from 15 residues. Germline CDR1 LNHNV, CDR2 YYDKDF (reference sequence). The CDR3 region is CATSRDNARAHEQYF. The DNA of the CDR3 is TGTGCCACCAGCAGAGATAACGCCAGGGCCCACGAGCAGTACTTC.

This clonotype was recorded a few times. V usage is TRBV29-1 and J usage is TRBJ2-4; 14 nucleotides match TRBD2. Germline CDR1 SQVTM, CDR2 ANQGSEA. This CDR3 spans 15 amino acids. Trimming at V came to 2 bases and at J to 10 bases, leaving 7 bases not matched to a gene. CDR3 in amino acids: CSVETPTSGRGIQYF. The CDR3 bases are TGCAGCGTTGAAACCCCGACTAGCGGGAGGGGGATTCAGTACTTC.

This clonotype was counted between two and nine times. The V gene is TRBV7-6, the J gene TRBJ1-4, with D unclear. V was clipped by 1 base and J by 6 bases, with 12 bases between them. CDR1 and CDR2 from the germline V gene are SGHVS and FNYEAQ. This CDR3 has 15 amino acids. Here the CDR3 DNA reads TGTGCCAGCAGCTTAGTAGTTGGTTCTTATGAAAAACTGTTTTTT. Amino acids: CASSLVVGSYEKLFF.

V gene TRBV6-2 or TRBV6-3 combines with J gene TRBJ2-7; D not certain. V was trimmed by 5 bases and J by 4 bases, leaving 24 bases between them. The CDR3 runs to 17 residues. Germline V CDR1 and CDR2: MNHEY, SVGEGT. The CDR3 coding sequence is TGTGCCAGCAGTATCTCGACATCCCGGTCTACACGGTACGAGCAGTACTTC. Translated: CASSISTSRSTRYEQYF.

Only a few counts were recorded for this clonotype. The chain joins TRBV5-1 to TRBJ2-1; D tentatively fits TRBD1 or TRBD2 (5 bases each). This CDR3 is built from 12 residues. Per germline, CDR1 SGHRS and CDR2 YFSETQ. Trimming pared 4 bases from V and 8 bases from J, leaving 10 bases between. DNA for the CDR3: TGCGCCAGCAGCCGGGACCTGGATGAGCAGTTCTTC. This codes for CASSRDLDEQFF.

This clonotype occurred many times. The chain uses TRBV6-5 and TRBJ1-1; the D gene is possibly TRBD1 (5 bases). Per the germline V gene, CDR1 is MNHEY and CDR2 is SVGAGI. The CDR3 totals 12 residues. Trimming took off 4 bases at V and 6 bases at J, with 9 bases between the two ends. For the CDR3, the DNA is TGTGCCAGCAGTTCCGCCAGGGCTGAAGCTTTCTTT. Its protein product is CASSSARAEAFF.

This clonotype was recorded a few times. This rearrangement joins TRBV20-1 to TRBJ1-5; D gene unclear. The CDR3 sequence is 14 residues long. Germline CDR1 DFQATT, CDR2 SNEGSKA (reference sequence). Trimming took 1 base from V and 7 from J, leaving 14 bases between them. This CDR3 reads CSARGVGKGQPQHF. The CDR3 DNA reads TGCAGTGCTAGAGGGGTGGGTAAAGGACAGCCCCAGCATTTT.

The chain recombines TRBV20-1 with TRBJ2-5; 8 bases are shared with TRBD2. The V gene end was trimmed by 5 bases and the J gene end by 5 bases; junction bases not matched to a gene: 7. CDR3 length equals 13 residues. CDR1 and CDR2 from the germline V gene are DFQATT and SNEGSKA (reference sequence). CDR3 in amino acids: CSAPSGSLETQYF. CDR3 bases: TGCAGTGCTCCGAGCGGGAGTTTGGAGACCCAGTACTTC.

This clonotype was seen a few times. Germline and junction disagree at one end, which may indicate a read error. Written as DNA, the CDR3 is TGTGCTAGCAGCGACGCAGCTACCTTATACTTC. It specifies CASSDAATLYF. The chain couples TRBV7-7 to TRBJ2-7; the D is unclear. Germline lookup yields CDR1 SSHAT and CDR2 FNYEAQ (reference sequence). The CDR3 sequence is 11 residues long. The full variable domain, with the rest looked up from reference TRBV7-7 and TRBJ2-7, is GAGVSQSPRYKVTKRGQDVTLRCDPISSHATLYWYQQALGQGPEFLTYFNYEAQPDKSGLPSDRFSAERPEGSISTLTIQRTEQRDSAMYRCASSDAATLYFGPGTRLTVT.

The rearrangement links TRBV6-1 to TRBJ2-1; 11 bases match TRBD2. V trimming: 4 bases; J trimming: 12 bases; junction bases outside the gene matches: 14. The length of the CDR3 is 16 residues. CDR1 MNHNS and CDR2 SASEGT come from the germline V gene. The CDR3 nucleotides read TGTGCCAGCAGTGCAAGACTAGCGGGGCCTCCCCGGGGGCAGTTCTTC. Protein: CASSARLAGPPRGQFF.

The chain has TRBV12-3 or TRBV12-4 and TRBJ2-7; weak D call: TRBD2 (6 bases). The CDR3 loop spans 15 amino acids. Trimming shortened V by 4 bases and J by 6 bases, and 19 bases separated the two germline ends. CDR3 protein: CASSSMASEIREQYF. CDR3 DNA sequence: TGTGCCAGCAGTTCGATGGCTAGCGAAATTCGCGAGCAGTACTTC.

Here the CDR3 reads CAISDYIVDTQYF. In DNA, the CDR3 is TGTGCCATCAGTGACTATATTGTAGATACGCAGTATTTT. The chain recombines TRBV10-3 with TRBJ2-3; D is uncertain. Trimming cost V 3 bases and J 5 bases, with 9 bases left between them. Germline CDR1 reads ENHRY; CDR2 reads SYGVKD. The CDR3 loop spans 13 amino acids.

This clonotype was detected many times. J is TRBJ2-7 and V is TRBV3-1, with unresolved D. Germline CDR1 LGHDT, CDR2 YNNKEL (reference sequence). V gave up 3 bases and J gave up 3 bases, with 6 bases separating them. The CDR3 has 12 residues. For the CDR3, the DNA is TGTGCCAGCAGCCATCGAGGCTACGAGCAGTACTTC. Its protein product is CASSHRGYEQYF.

The chain joins TRBV12-3 or TRBV12-4 to TRBJ2-5; 7 bases align to TRBD2. The ends lost 3 bases at V and 5 bases at J; junction bases unmatched: 9. The CDR3 is made up of 15 amino acids. The CDR3: CASSFARESVETQYF. Written as DNA, the CDR3 is TGTGCCAGCAGTTTCGCGCGGGAGTCTGTTGAGACCCAGTACTTC.